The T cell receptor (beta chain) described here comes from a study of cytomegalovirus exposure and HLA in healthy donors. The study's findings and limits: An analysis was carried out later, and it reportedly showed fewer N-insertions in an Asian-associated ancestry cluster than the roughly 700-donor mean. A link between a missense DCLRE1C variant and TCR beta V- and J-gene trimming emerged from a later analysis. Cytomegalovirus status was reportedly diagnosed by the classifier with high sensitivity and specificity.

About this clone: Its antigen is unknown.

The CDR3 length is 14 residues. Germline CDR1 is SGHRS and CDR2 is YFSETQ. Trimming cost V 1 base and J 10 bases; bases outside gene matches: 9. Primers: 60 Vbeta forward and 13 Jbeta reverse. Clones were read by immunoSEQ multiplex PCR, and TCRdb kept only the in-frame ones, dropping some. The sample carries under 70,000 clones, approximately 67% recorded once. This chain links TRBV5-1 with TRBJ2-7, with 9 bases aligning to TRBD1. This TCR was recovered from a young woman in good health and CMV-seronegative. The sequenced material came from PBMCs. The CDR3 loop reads CASSLTTLQGAQYF. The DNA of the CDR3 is TGCGCCAGCAGCTTGACAACACTACAGGGGGCCCAGTACTTC.